This is a list of T cell receptor beta chains from one sample in a study of shared clonotypes between healthy human individuals. The assay was immunoSEQ multiplex PCR, and TCRdb's table has in-frame clones only and misses some. The sample yields about 470,000 clones, roughly 77% seen once. The sequenced material came from PBMCs. The receptors shown here come from a woman aged 40 to 55 in good health. Some clones in this sample may be carry-over from other donors' samples. Each CDR3 is given with its conserved first and last residue. D genes are given only for firm matches. Clone size is not always given. Where it is, it says once, few, many or a class for expanded clones.

d_call	v_call	j_call	clone_size	cdr3_aa	cdr3_nt
.	TRBV13	TRBJ1-1	.	CASSLGTLRAFF	TGTGCCAGCAGCTTAGGGACCCTCCGTGCTTTCTTT
.	TRBV28	TRBJ2-7	.	CASTTTGRPPYEQYF	TGTGCCAGCACAACAACGGGCCGCCCTCCTTACGAGCAGTACTTC
.	TRBV19	TRBJ1-3	.	CASSKKSAYEGNTIYF	TGTGCCAGTAGTAAGAAATCGGCTTATGAGGGAAACACCATATATTTT
.	TRBV19	TRBJ2-7	once	CASRDSSSSYEQYF	TGTGCCAGTCGGGACTCCTCCAGCTCCTACGAGCAGTACTTC
TRBD1	TRBV19	TRBJ2-3	.	CASSIWSRGDTQYF	TGTGCCAGTAGTATTTGGAGCAGGGGGGATACGCAGTATTTT
.	TRBV7-9	TRBJ2-5	.	CASSPDVVRAETQYF	TGTGCCAGCAGCCCGGATGTCGTCAGGGCTGAGACCCAGTACTTC
.	TRBV2	TRBJ2-3	.	CASKRPRDTQYF	TGTGCCAGCAAAAGACCGCGAGATACGCAGTATTTT
.	TRBV28	TRBJ1-2	many	CASSLGMRGWSYGYTF	TGTGCCAGCAGTTTAGGGATGAGGGGATGGAGCTATGGCTACACCTTC
TRBD1	TRBV29-1	TRBJ1-2	.	CSVGASGQGHYGYTF	TGCAGCGTTGGGGCCTCGGGACAGGGACACTATGGCTACACCTTC
TRBD1	TRBV13	TRBJ2-7	.	CASSFSGQGAHEQYF	TGTGCCAGCAGCTTTTCGGGACAGGGGGCCCACGAGCAGTACTTC
.	TRBV6-5	TRBJ2-7	.	CASSYSVSGGWEQYF	TGTGCCAGCAGTTACTCGGTCTCCGGGGGCTGGGAGCAGTACTTC
TRBD2	TRBV9	TRBJ2-1	.	CASSTSGRAPNEQFF	TGTGCCAGCAGCACAAGCGGGAGGGCCCCCAATGAGCAGTTCTTC
.	TRBV5-5	TRBJ2-5	.	CASSLAGRAETQYF	TGTGCCAGCAGCTTGGCCGGCAGGGCGGAGACCCAGTACTTC
.	TRBV9	TRBJ2-7	.	CASSATRVSYEQYF	TGTGCCAGCAGCGCCACCAGGGTCTCCTACGAGCAGTACTTC
.	TRBV11-3	TRBJ2-7	.	CASSLGGGGFYEQYF	TGTGCCAGCAGCTTAGGGGGTGGCGGCTTCTACGAGCAGTACTTC
.	TRBV7-8	TRBJ1-1	.	CASSLYPMAGPTNTEAFF	TGTGCCAGCAGCTTATATCCTATGGCGGGACCGACGAACACTGAAGCTTTCTTT
.	TRBV28	TRBJ2-5	.	CASSSILRGYGETQYF	TGTGCCAGCAGTTCCATACTCCGGGGTTACGGAGAGACCCAGTACTTC
TRBD1	TRBV6-5	TRBJ2-7	.	CASNRQGLGEQYF	TGTGCCAGCAACCGACAGGGGTTGGGGGAGCAGTACTTC
.	TRBV19	TRBJ2-7	.	CASSRTAPYEQYF	TGTGCCAGTAGCCGGACAGCTCCCTACGAGCAGTACTTC
TRBD2	TRBV6-1	TRBJ2-2	.	CASSDISGRSTGELFF	TGTGCCAGCAGTGACATTAGCGGGAGGAGCACCGGGGAGCTGTTTTTT
.	TRBV6-5	TRBJ1-1	.	CASSTGGFRSEAFF	TGTGCCAGCAGCACCGGAGGGTTTAGGTCGGAAGCTTTCTTT
.	TRBV2	TRBJ2-1	.	CASSPTRYSYNEQFF	TGTGCCAGCAGTCCAACTAGATACTCCTACAATGAGCAGTTCTTC
.	TRBV28	TRBJ1-5	.	CASSFWDRNQPQHF	TGTGCCAGCAGTTTCTGGGATCGCAATCAGCCCCAGCATTTT
TRBD1	TRBV7-9	TRBJ2-6	.	CASSATGAGANVLTF	TGTGCCAGCAGCGCCACAGGGGCTGGGGCCAACGTCCTGACTTTC
.	TRBV30	TRBJ2-7	many	CAWTAGYEQYF	TGTGCCTGGACGGCCGGTTACGAGCAGTACTTC
.	TRBV4-2	TRBJ2-7	many	CASSQGADRYEQYF	TGTGCCAGCAGCCAAGGGGCGGACAGATACGAGCAGTACTTC
.	TRBV7-2	TRBJ2-3	.	CASSKLGGTDTQYF	TGTGCCAGCAGCAAACTAGGGGGCACAGATACGCAGTATTTT
TRBD1	TRBV7-6	TRBJ2-7	.	CASSLTGAASSYEQYF	TGTGCCAGCAGCCTAACAGGGGCCGCAAGCTCCTACGAGCAGTACTTC
.	TRBV2	TRBJ1-5	medium-sized	CASGTLSNQPQHF	TGTGCCAGCGGGACACTTAGCAATCAGCCCCAGCATTTT
.	TRBV7-9	TRBJ2-6	.	CASSLGSALSGANVLTF	TGTGCCAGCAGCTTAGGTTCCGCGCTGTCCGGGGCCAACGTCCTGACTTTC
.	TRBV6-5	TRBJ2-7	once	CASSTPSYEQYF	TGTGCCAGCAGTACCCCAAGCTACGAGCAGTACTTC
.	TRBV11-2	TRBJ2-7	few	CASSLPTRSYEQYF	TGTGCCAGCAGCTTGCCAACACGCTCCTACGAGCAGTACTTC
.	TRBV6-5	TRBJ2-5	.	CASSYSRSQVETQYF	TGTGCCAGCAGTTACTCGAGGTCCCAGGTAGAGACCCAGTACTTC
TRBD2	TRBV10-3	TRBJ2-5	.	CAISENRAGGETQYF	TGTGCCATCAGTGAAAATAGGGCGGGAGGCGAGACCCAGTACTTC
TRBD2	TRBV9	TRBJ2-3	.	CASSVGVGGVTDTQYF	TGTGCCAGCAGCGTAGGGGTGGGAGGGGTCACAGATACGCAGTATTTT
.	TRBV7-3	TRBJ2-5	.	CASSPGPSQETQYF	TGTGCCAGCAGCCCAGGGCCGTCCCAAGAGACCCAGTACTTC
.	TRBV7-9	TRBJ2-7	.	CASSLGREFSYEQYF	TGTGCCAGCAGCCTTGGACGGGAGTTCTCCTACGAGCAGTACTTC
.	TRBV9	TRBJ1-2	.	CASSSSRSMAAF	TGTGCCAGCAGCTCGAGCCGGAGTATGGCCGCTTTC
.	TRBV30	TRBJ1-1	many	CAWSVHRAAFF	TGTGCCTGGAGTGTACACAGGGCCGCTTTCTTT
.	TRBV7-3	TRBJ1-6	.	CASSSLYNSPLHF	TGTGCCAGCAGCTCACTTTATAATTCACCCCTCCACTTT
TRBD1	TRBV6-6	TRBJ2-1	.	CASSYRDSYNEQFF	TGTGCCAGCAGTTACAGGGACAGTTACAATGAGCAGTTCTTC
TRBD1	TRBV18	TRBJ1-1	once	CASSPIGTGEYTEAFF	TGTGCCAGCTCACCCATCGGGACAGGGGAGTACACTGAAGCTTTCTTT
.	TRBV5-1	TRBJ1-1	.	CASSLARLGAEAFF	TGCGCCAGCAGCTTGGCTCGACTCGGCGCTGAAGCTTTCTTT
TRBD1	TRBV27	TRBJ1-4	.	CASSFFDRVGEELFF	TGTGCCAGCAGTTTCTTCGACAGGGTGGGGGAGGAACTGTTTTTT
.	TRBV7-9	TRBJ2-7	once	CASSSRDNSYEQYF	TGTGCCAGCAGCTCCCGGGACAACTCCTACGAGCAGTACTTC
TRBD2	TRBV30	TRBJ2-5	.	CAWSSIAGETQYF	TGTGCCTGGAGTTCGATAGCGGGAGAGACCCAGTACTTC
TRBD2	TRBV9	TRBJ2-7	.	CASSVDPRPGLAGSYEQYF	TGTGCCAGCAGCGTAGACCCCCGGCCAGGACTAGCGGGGTCCTACGAGCAGTACTTC
TRBD2	TRBV6-1	TRBJ2-3	.	CASLLAGAPDTQYF	TGTGCCAGCCTCCTAGCGGGAGCACCGGATACGCAGTATTTT
.	TRBV28	TRBJ2-7	.	CASTGSSYEQYF	TGTGCCAGCACGGGTAGCTCCTACGAGCAGTACTTC
.	TRBV4-3	TRBJ2-6	.	CASSQTITGANVLTF	TGCGCCAGCAGCCAGACTATTACTGGGGCCAACGTCCTGACTTTC
TRBD1	TRBV7-9	TRBJ2-1	few	CASSWTGPRRFF	TGTGCCAGCAGCTGGACAGGCCCTAGGCGGTTCTTC
.	TRBV6-6	TRBJ1-1	.	CASSLSAGNTEAFF	TGTGCCAGCAGCCTCTCCGCAGGGAACACTGAAGCTTTCTTT
TRBD1	TRBV30	TRBJ1-3	.	CAWIPDRVNPIYF	TGTGCCTGGATCCCCGACAGGGTAAATCCCATATATTTT
.	TRBV6-5	TRBJ1-5	many	CASSYRQVRLGQPQHF	TGTGCCAGCAGTTACCGACAGGTCCGATTGGGGCAGCCCCAGCATTTT
TRBD2	TRBV4-2	TRBJ2-1	.	CASSQGGGRLLGNEQFF	TGTGCCAGCAGCCAAGGGGGGGGTCGCCTACTTGGCAATGAGCAGTTCTTC
.	TRBV28	TRBJ2-7	.	CASSSPPTGSYEQYF	TGTGCCAGCAGTTCCCCCCCCACAGGGAGTTACGAGCAGTACTTC
.	TRBV27	TRBJ1-5	.	CASSFTGSGNQPQHF	TGTGCCAGCAGTTTCACAGGGTCGGGCAATCAGCCCCAGCATTTT
.	TRBV4-2	TRBJ1-1	.	CASSQAGTNTEAFF	TGTGCCAGCAGCCAGGCAGGGACGAACACTGAAGCTTTCTTT